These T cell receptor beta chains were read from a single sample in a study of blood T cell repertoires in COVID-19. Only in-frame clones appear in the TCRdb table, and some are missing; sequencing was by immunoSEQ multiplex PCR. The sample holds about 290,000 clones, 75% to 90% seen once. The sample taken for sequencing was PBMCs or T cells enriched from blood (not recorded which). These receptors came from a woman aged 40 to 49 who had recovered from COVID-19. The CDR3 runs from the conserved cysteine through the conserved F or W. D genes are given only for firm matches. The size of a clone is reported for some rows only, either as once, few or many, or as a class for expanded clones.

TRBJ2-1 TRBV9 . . CASSGGWENEQFF TGTGCCAGCAGCGGGGGATGGGAGAATGAGCAGTTCTTC
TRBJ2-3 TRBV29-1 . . CSACRQGVTDTQYF TGCAGCGCCTGTCGGCAGGGCGTCACAGATACGCAGTATTTT
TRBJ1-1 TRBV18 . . CASSPRQVNTEAFF TGTGCCAGCTCACCGCGACAGGTGAACACTGAAGCTTTCTTT
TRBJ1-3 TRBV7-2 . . CASSLDTSGNTIYF TGTGCCAGCAGCTTAGACACGTCTGGAAACACCATATATTTT
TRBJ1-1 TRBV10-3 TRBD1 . CAISGTGNTEAFF TGTGCCATCAGTGGGACAGGGAACACTGAAGCTTTCTTT
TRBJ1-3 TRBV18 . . CASSPRTDPSSGNTIYF TGTGCCAGCTCACCCAGGACAGACCCTAGCTCTGGAAACACCATATATTTT
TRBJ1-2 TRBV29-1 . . CSVLILGGTYGYTF TGCAGCGTCCTCATTCTAGGAGGGACCTATGGCTACACCTTC
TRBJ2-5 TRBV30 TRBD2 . CAWSVGAGGRETQYF TGTGCCTGGAGTGTGGGAGCGGGAGGGCGAGAGACCCAGTACTTC
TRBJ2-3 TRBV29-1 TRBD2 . CSVGASGNTDTQYF TGCAGCGTTGGAGCTAGCGGGAATACAGATACGCAGTATTTT
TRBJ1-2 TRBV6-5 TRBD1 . CASSTGAAGYGYTF TGTGCCAGCAGCACAGGGGCCGCGGGGTATGGCTACACCTTC
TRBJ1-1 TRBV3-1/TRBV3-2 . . CASRGGAEAFF TGTGCCAGCAGGGGGGGGGCTGAAGCTTTCTTT
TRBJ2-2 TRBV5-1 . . CASSSMRANTGELFF TGCGCCAGCAGCTCTATGAGGGCGAACACCGGGGAGCTGTTTTTT
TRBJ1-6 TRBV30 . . CAWSAQVYSPLHF TGTGCCTGGAGTGCTCAGGTTTATTCACCCCTCCACTTT
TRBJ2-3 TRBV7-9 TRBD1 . CASSLGDRGPPDTQYF TGTGCCAGCAGCTTAGGGGACAGGGGACCCCCAGATACGCAGTATTTT
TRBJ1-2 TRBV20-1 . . CSADNVYGYTF TGCAGTGCCGACAACGTCTATGGCTACACCTTC
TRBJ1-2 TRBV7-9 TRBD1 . CASSLGTDRPYGYTF TGTGCCAGCAGCTTGGGGACAGATCGACCCTATGGCTACACCTTC
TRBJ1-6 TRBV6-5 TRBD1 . CASSPDRGYNSPLHF TGTGCCAGCAGTCCGGACAGGGGCTATAATTCACCCCTCCACTTT
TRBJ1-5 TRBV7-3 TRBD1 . CASSQGTGKGSNQPQHF TGTGCCAGCAGCCAAGGGACAGGGAAAGGAAGCAATCAGCCCCAGCATTTT
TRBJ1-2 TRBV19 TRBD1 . CASHRDRGYEGYTF TGTGCCAGCCATCGCGACAGGGGGTACGAAGGCTACACCTTC
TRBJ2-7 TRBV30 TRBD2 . CAWSVTGGSSSYEQYF TGTGCCTGGAGTGTTACGGGAGGGTCTAGCTCCTACGAGCAGTACTTC
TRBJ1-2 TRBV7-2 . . CASSLVGVPYGYTF TGTGCCAGCAGCTTAGTGGGCGTTCCCTATGGCTACACCTTC
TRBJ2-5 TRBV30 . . CAWSGGGDQETQYF TGTGCCTGGAGTGGCGGGGGCGACCAAGAGACCCAGTACTTC
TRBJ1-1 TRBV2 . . CASSDQGSKPNTEAFF TGTGCCAGCAGTGACCAGGGGAGCAAACCGAACACTGAAGCTTTCTTT
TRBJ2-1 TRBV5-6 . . CASSRYYNEQFF TGTGCCAGCAGCCGTTATTACAATGAGCAGTTCTTC
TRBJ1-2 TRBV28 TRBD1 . CASSLSRGPYGYTF TGTGCCAGCAGTTTATCCAGGGGGCCTTATGGCTACACCTTC
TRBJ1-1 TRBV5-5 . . CASSLGPDRRNTEAFF TGTGCCAGCAGCTTGGGCCCCGACAGGCGGAACACTGAAGCTTTCTTT
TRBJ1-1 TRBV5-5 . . CASSLVAGVINTEAFF TGTGCCAGCAGCTTGGTCGCAGGGGTGATAAACACTGAAGCTTTCTTT
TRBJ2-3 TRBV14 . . CASSLGLGTDTQYF TGTGCCAGCAGCCTTGGACTGGGCACAGATACGCAGTATTTT
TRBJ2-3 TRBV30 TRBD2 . CAWRLAGGADTQYF TGTGCCTGGAGACTAGCGGGAGGGGCAGATACGCAGTATTTT
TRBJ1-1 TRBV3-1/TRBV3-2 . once CASSRNRAPEAFF TGTGCCAGCAGCCGTAACAGGGCCCCTGAAGCTTTCTTT
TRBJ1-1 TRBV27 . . CASSLAENTEAFF TGTGCCAGCAGTTTGGCCGAGAACACTGAAGCTTTCTTT
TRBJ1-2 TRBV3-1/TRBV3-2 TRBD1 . CASSQVWDRGGYTF TGTGCCAGCAGCCAAGTTTGGGACAGGGGTGGCTACACCTTC
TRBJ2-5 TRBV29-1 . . CSVVFPLQETQYF TGCAGCGTTGTGTTCCCGTTACAAGAGACCCAGTACTTC
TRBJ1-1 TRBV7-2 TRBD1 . CASRGQGGTEAFF TGTGCCAGCAGGGGACAGGGCGGAACTGAAGCTTTCTTT
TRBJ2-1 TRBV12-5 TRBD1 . CASGLAGQGWNEQFF TGTGCTAGTGGTTTGGCGGGACAGGGGTGGAATGAGCAGTTCTTC
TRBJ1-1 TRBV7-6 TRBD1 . CASSLTGETEAFF TGTGCCAGCAGTCTGACAGGGGAGACTGAAGCTTTCTTT
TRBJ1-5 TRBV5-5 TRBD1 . CASSLGPTGNNQPQHF TGTGCCAGCAGCTTGGGTCCGACAGGGAACAATCAGCCCCAGCATTTT
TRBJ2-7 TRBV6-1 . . CASSEEAVYEQYF TGTGCCAGCAGTGAGGAGGCAGTCTACGAGCAGTACTTC
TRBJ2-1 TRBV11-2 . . CASSLDGDFNEQFF TGTGCCAGCAGCTTAGATGGCGACTTCAATGAGCAGTTCTTC
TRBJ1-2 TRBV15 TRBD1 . CATSRARDRILF TGTGCCACCAGCAGAGCCCGGGACAGGATCCTCTTC
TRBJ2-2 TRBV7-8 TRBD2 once CASSLREGINGELFF TGTGCCAGCAGCCTTCGGGAGGGCATTAACGGGGAGCTGTTTTTT
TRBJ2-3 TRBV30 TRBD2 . CAWSGVAGGSDTQYF TGTGCCTGGAGTGGTGTAGCGGGGGGATCAGATACGCAGTATTTT
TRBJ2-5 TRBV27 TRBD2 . CASSLQRGGDQTQYF TGTGCCAGCAGTCTCCAGCGGGGGGGCGATCAGACCCAGTACTTC
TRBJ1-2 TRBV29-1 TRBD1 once CSVRQGVLYNYGYTF TGCAGCGTCCGACAGGGGGTCCTTTATAACTATGGCTACACCTTC
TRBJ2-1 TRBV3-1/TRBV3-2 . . CASSQVPSSYNEQFF TGTGCCAGCAGCCAAGTCCCCAGCTCCTACAATGAGCAGTTCTTC
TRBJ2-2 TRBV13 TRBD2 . CASSLGLAGLTGELFF TGTGCCAGCAGCTTAGGACTAGCGGGTCTCACCGGGGAGCTGTTTTTT